This T cell receptor (beta chain) was identified during a study of T cell responses to AZD1222 COVID-19 vaccine. Study findings and constraints: Clonal diversity was possibly underestimated; the donors were predominantly white British and more often female. Vaccine-related CD4 TCRs covered spike, predominating at 160-218 and 743-854. Spike-specific TCR breadth and depth grew following two AZD1222 doses.

On this clone: Antigen specificity is unknown.

Deletions cut 6 bases from V and 11 bases from J, with 17 bases between. CDR3 length: 13 amino acids. Germline V lookup: CDR1 SGHAT, CDR2 FQDESV (reference sequence). Measured with immunoSEQ multiplex PCR; TCRdb has only the in-frame clones, and not every one. The sample lists 100,000 to 150,000 clones, roughly 87% occurring once. The chain combines TRBV11-1 with TRBJ2-4, with D possibly being TRBD1 or TRBD2 (5 bases each). Source: peripheral blood, taken on day 0 of MenACWY control vaccination. This sequence originates from an adult in good health. CDR3 loop: CASSSGLLGVQYF. The CDR3 region has the DNA TGTGCCAGCAGTTCTGGTCTACTGGGGGTTCAGTACTTC.